This T cell receptor beta chain came from a study of post-analysis software for immune sequencing data. Whole-study context: The study covered relapsing-remitting, secondary progressive and progressive-relapsing courses of multiple sclerosis.

TCR beta libraries were prepared from cDNA with unique molecular identifiers. TCRdb passed the PCR reads through MiXCR, listing each CDR3 protein once. Among around 710,000 distinct CDR3 sequences listed, 46% were seen once. The germline gives CDR1 DFQATT, CDR2 SNEGSKA (reference sequence). The CDR3 consists of 15 residues. J lost 0 bases, V lost 6 bases, and 7 bases had no gene match. Findings and caveats of the study: Controls had lower frequencies than patients of four or five TRBV segments, which included TRBV5-6, TRBV5-1 and TRBV20-1. Normalized Chao1 diversity was significantly lower in multiple sclerosis patients than in controls.

With regard to this clonotype: The antigen remains unidentified.

The clonotype was recovered from a girl aged 5-17 years with multiple sclerosis. The chain recombines TRBV20-1 with TRBJ2-5, with 10 bases matching TRBD2. Sequenced: blood. The CDR3 spells CSANPGLADQETQYF. CDR3 in DNA: TGCAGTGCGAATCCTGGACTAGCGGACCAAGAGACCCAGTACTTC.